The clone carrying this T cell receptor beta chain was seen once. The antigen is not known. It was RNA transcripts that yielded the amplified TCR beta CDR3 regions. A first-round RT-PCR of the TCR CDR3 used the HTBI primer set. TCRdb passed the multiplex PCR reads through MiXCR, listing each CDR3 protein once. The sample yields about 520,000 distinct CDR3 sequences, approximately 24% seen once. This record belongs to a study of T cells in Graves' hyperthyroidism and ophthalmopathy. Study background: Peripheral blood was obtained at initial diagnosis, preceding any treatment.

Findings of the study overall: Most thyroid clonotypes expanded above 0.001 were also detected in blood. From stable hyperthyroidism, ophthalmopathy was separated by a 13 V-J model.

Trimming left V 1 base short and J 0 bases short, with 10 bases between. Germline V gives CDR1 LNHNV, CDR2 YYDKDF (reference sequence). There are 16 residues in the CDR3. For the diagnoses, clinical symptoms, serum thyroxine and TRAb, thyroid ultrasound and orbital computed tomography were used. The TCR was taken from a woman in her 30s with Graves' ophthalmopathy. Sequencing used blood. The chain is built from TRBV15 and TRBJ1-5; D not resolved. This chain's CDR3 is CATSRVHTISNQPQHF. As DNA, the CDR3 is TGTGCCACCAGCAGAGTTCACACCATTAGCAATCAGCCCCAGCATTTT.